These 15 T cell receptor beta chains came from one sample sequenced in a study of cytomegalovirus exposure and HLA in healthy donors. Profiled with immunoSEQ multiplex PCR; TCRdb holds only in-frame clones, not every one. This table holds around 71,000 clones, around 96% found once. Sequencing input: PBMCs. Every receptor here comes from a man younger than 35 in good health and CMV-seropositive.

Points on this clone: The junction does not match germline at one end; this may be a read error. The V call is TRBV7-6, the J call TRBJ2-1, with 8 bases aligning to TRBD2. Germline V gene sequence: CDR1 SGHVS, CDR2 FNYEAQ. The CDR3 runs 13 residues. The chain's CDR3 is CASSLEGTREQFF. The DNA of the CDR3 is TGTGCCAGCAGTTTAGAAGGGACTAGAGAGCAGTTCTTC. Drawing the rest from reference TRBV7-6 and TRBJ2-1, the complete variable domain is GAGVSQSPRYKVTKRGQDVALRCDPISGHVSLYWYRQALGQGPEFLTYFNYEAQQDKSGLPNDRFSAERPEGSISTLTIQRTEQRDSAMYRCASSLEGTREQFFGPGTRLTVL.

The chain links TRBV6-4 to TRBJ2-1; 8 bases line up with TRBD2. J gave up 6 bases and V 2 bases, and 6 bases lay outside the gene matches. Germline assignment: CDR1 MRHNA and CDR2 SNTAGT. The CDR3 contains 15 residues. The CDR3 bases are TGTGCCAGCAGTGACCCCCGGGGGGGCTCCAATGAGCAGTTCTTC. Its translation: CASSDPRGGSNEQFF.

This chain uses TRBV7-2 with TRBJ2-3; D is uncertain. The CDR3 runs to 15 residues. The germline V gene encodes CDR1 SGHTA and CDR2 FQGNSA. Deletions cut 5 bases from V and 9 bases from J, with 21 bases between. DNA of the CDR3: TGTGCCAGCAGCCCCCCTTATTTGGCGGCAGCCACGCAGTATTTT. Translation: CASSPPYLAAATQYF.

The chain joins TRBV7-3 to TRBJ2-1; 7 bases are a match to TRBD1. This CDR3 comprises 14 residues. The germline V gene encodes CDR1 SGHTA and CDR2 FQGTGA. Losses at the gene ends were 4 bases for V and 4 bases for J; bases not matched to a gene: 4. Written as DNA, the CDR3 is TGTGCCAGCAGCTCACAGGGGCGTTACAATGAGCAGTTCTTC. It is translated as CASSSQGRYNEQFF.

The rearrangement joins TRBV7-8 to TRBJ1-5, with TRBD1 matching over 8 bases. V trimming: 1 base; J trimming: 4 bases; junction bases outside the gene matches: 12. Germline V gene lookup returns CDR1 SGHVS and CDR2 FQNEAQ. The CDR3 is 18 residues long. The CDR3 coding sequence is TGTGCCAGCAGCTTAGGATCGGTGGGGACAGGCCGAAATCAGCCCCAGCATTTT. Its protein product is CASSLGSVGTGRNQPQHF.

The J gene is TRBJ1-1, the V gene TRBV2, with D maybe TRBD1 (6 bases). The CDR3 sequence is 17 residues long. V was pared by 6 bases and J by 0 bases, with 20 bases between. Germline V lookup: CDR1 SNHLY, CDR2 FYNNEI. CDR3 in DNA: TGTGCCAGCAGCTCTAGGACAGTTTCTACCCTGAACACTGAAGCTTTCTTT. It specifies CASSSRTVSTLNTEAFF.

This clone appeared once. The genes are TRBV5-1 and TRBJ2-5; 11 bases are shared with TRBD2. J lost 0 bases, V lost 3 bases, and 7 bases had no gene match. The germline V gene has CDR1 SGHRS and CDR2 YFSETQ. CDR3 size: 17 residues. CDR3 region: CASSSGTSGFHQETQYF. The CDR3 DNA sequence: TGCGCCAGCAGCTCCGGGACTAGCGGATTCCACCAAGAGACCCAGTACTTC.

V is TRBV20-1 and J is TRBJ2-5; perhaps TRBD1 as D (5 bases). TRBJ2-7 explains the end of the DNA better; the J call may be wrong. From germline, CDR1 is DFQATT and CDR2 SNEGSKA (reference sequence). The CDR3 totals 11 residues. CDR3 region: CSATQASEQYF. The CDR3, as DNA: TGCAGTGCTACACAGGCCTCCGAGCAGTACTTC.

J is TRBJ2-7 and V is TRBV7-9; possible D gene TRBD1, 6 bases. This CDR3 region has 12 residues. V was clipped by 2 bases and J by 5 bases, with 7 bases between them. Germline V gene lookup returns CDR1 SEHNR and CDR2 FQNEAQ (reference sequence). CDR3 bases: TGTGCCAGCAGCTTAACAGGGCACGAGCAGTACTTC. Translation gives CASSLTGHEQYF.

The CDR3 region is CACRTGESTEAFF. In nucleotides, the CDR3 is TGTGCCTGCCGGACAGGGGAGAGCACTGAAGCTTTCTTT. V gene TRBV30 combines with J gene TRBJ1-1, with 9 bases matching TRBD1. V lost 6 bases and J lost 4; bases outside the gene matches: 6. The germline CDR1 and CDR2 sequences are GTSNPN and SVGIG (reference sequence). The CDR3 sequence is 13 residues long. The full variable domain, completed using reference TRBV30 and TRBJ1-1, is SQTIHQWPATLVQPVGSPLSLECTVEGTSNPNLYWYRQAAGRGLQLLFYSVGIGQISSEVPQNLSASRPQDRQFILSSKKLLLSDSGFYLCACRTGESTEAFFGQGTRLTVV.

This rearrangement joins TRBV18 to TRBJ2-7; possibly TRBD1 for D (6 bases). This CDR3 has 15 residues. The V end was cut by 0 bases, the J end by 6 bases, with 15 bases between. The germline V gene has CDR1 KGHSH and CDR2 LQKENI. In DNA, the CDR3 is TGTGCCAGCTCACCACCGGGAACAGGGACGGGCGAGCAGTACTTC. Its translation: CASSPPGTGTGEQYF.

V and J are TRBV10-3 and TRBJ2-2; 7 bases agree with TRBD1. Germline loops: CDR1 ENHRY, CDR2 SYGVKD. V gave up 10 bases and J gave up 5 bases; unmatched junction bases: 10. There are 14 residues in the CDR3. CDR3 nucleotide sequence: TGTGCCACCCTAAAACAGGGGCGGACCGGGGAGCTGTTTTTT. Amino acids: CATLKQGRTGELFF.

The gene calls are TRBV6-5 and TRBJ1-5; no firm D call. This CDR3 comprises 14 residues. Deletions cut 10 bases from V and 7 bases from J, with 20 bases between. The V gene's germline CDR1 is MNHEY and CDR2 SVGAGI. The CDR3 here is CATRRAGLGQPQHF. The CDR3 DNA reads as TGTGCCACGCGGCGAGCGGGGTTAGGCCAGCCCCAGCATTTT.

The CDR3 spells CASSLGQGQYQETQYF. The CDR3 DNA sequence: TGTGCCAGCAGCTTAGGTCAGGGACAGTACCAAGAGACCCAGTACTTC. The gene calls are TRBV7-8 and TRBJ2-5, with TRBD1 identical over 7 bases. The CDR3 sequence is 16 residues long. V lost 1 base to trimming and J lost 0 bases; unmatched junction nucleotides: 5. Germline V gene sequence: CDR1 SGHVS, CDR2 FQNEAQ.

This chain uses TRBV11-1 with TRBJ1-1; D call uncertain. The germline V gene encodes CDR1 SGHAT and CDR2 FQDESV (reference sequence). V lost 4 bases, J lost 4 bases, and 4 bases lay in between. There are 11 residues in the CDR3. CDR3 sequence reads: CASSYGTEAFF. The CDR3 DNA sequence: TGTGCCAGCAGCTACGGCACTGAAGCTTTCTTT.